The 29 T cell receptor beta chains given below trace back to one sample, sequenced in a study of T cell changes during pregnancy in multiple sclerosis. Generated by immunoSEQ multiplex PCR, the TCRdb table keeps only in-frame clones and is missing some. The sample has some 53,000 clones; 85% to 95% are singletons. The material was CD4+ T cells from peripheral blood mononuclear cells, obtained in the third trimester of pregnancy. Receptors were obtained from a female donor with multiple sclerosis, enrolled in a pregnancy study.

The chain is built from TRBV5-1 and TRBJ2-3; TRBD1 aligns across 8 bases. Unmatched junction bases numbered 6, after V lost 4 bases and J lost 5 bases. Germline V gene data show CDR1 as SGHRS and CDR2 as YFSETQ. CDR3 length: 14 amino acids. CDR3 sequence: CASSRTGQQDTQYF. The DNA of the CDR3 is TGCGCCAGCAGCCGGACAGGGCAACAAGATACGCAGTATTTT.

The chain employs TRBV30 and TRBJ2-7, with 12 positions matching TRBD1. V dropped 0 bases and J dropped 4; count of bases not matched to a gene: 4. From germline, CDR1 is GTSNPN and CDR2 SVGIG (reference sequence). This CDR3 has 15 residues. CDR3 sequence reads: CAWSVRDRGLYEQYF. Written as DNA, the CDR3 is TGTGCCTGGAGTGTACGGGACAGGGGGCTGTACGAGCAGTACTTC.

The chain joins TRBV6-5 to TRBJ1-2, with D unresolved. CDR1 and CDR2 (germline): MNHEY, SVGAGI. V shed 7 bases and J shed 2 bases, with 11 bases lying between them. The CDR3 has 13 amino acids. The CDR3 here is CASTAAANYGYTF. CDR3 nucleotide sequence: TGTGCCAGCACCGCCGCAGCGAACTATGGCTACACCTTC.

This clone was observed once. This sequence joins TRBV2 and TRBJ2-5; weak D call: TRBD1 (6 bases). V lost 6 bases to trimming and J lost 1 base, with 12 bases between them. This CDR3 has 14 residues. CDR1 is SNHLY and CDR2 is FYNNEI in the germline V gene. The DNA for the CDR3 is TGTGCCAGCAGCCGAGGACAGAGCCAAGAGACCCAGTACTTC. Amino acid sequence: CASSRGQSQETQYF.

This sequence joins TRBV6-6 and TRBJ2-7, with D possibly matching TRBD2 (5 bases). V was trimmed by 5 bases and J by 7 bases, leaving 12 bases between them. There are 12 residues in the CDR3. Germline CDR1 and CDR2: MNHNY and SVGAGI (reference sequence). In DNA, the CDR3 is TGTGCCAGCAGTCTCGCCCCGGGGGAGCAGTACTTC. Its protein product is CASSLAPGEQYF.

This clone was observed once. The chain carries TRBV13 and TRBJ2-5; D unresolved. The germline V gene has CDR1 PRHDT and CDR2 FYEKMQ (reference sequence). V lost 8 bases to trimming and J lost 5 bases, with 18 bases between them. The CDR3 runs to 14 residues. The CDR3 is CASRWARQPETQYF. In DNA form, the CDR3 reads TGTGCCAGCCGCTGGGCCCGGCAGCCGGAGACCCAGTACTTC.

By share, this clone ranks as medium-sized. V gene TRBV5-1 combines with J gene TRBJ2-7, with 11 bases matching TRBD1. With V trimmed by 3 bases and J by 7 bases, 9 bases remained unmatched. In germline, CDR1 is SGHRS, CDR2 YFSETQ. The CDR3 consists of 15 residues. The CDR3 DNA is TGCGCCAGCAGCTCCGAAGGGACAGGGGGAAGGGAGCAGTACTTC. Translated: CASSSEGTGGREQYF.

This chain connects TRBV5-4 to TRBJ2-3; D gene uncertain. In germline, CDR1 is SGHNT, CDR2 YYREEE (reference sequence). V lost 4 bases and J 1 base, leaving 13 bases between the germline ends. This CDR3 has 15 residues. The CDR3: CASSPAVRRTDTQYF. The CDR3 region has the DNA TGTGCCAGCAGCCCGGCCGTGAGGCGCACAGATACGCAGTATTTT. Complete variable domain (other parts from reference TRBV5-4 and TRBJ2-3): ETGVTQSPTHLIKTRGQQVTLRCSSQSGHNTVSWYQQALGQGPQFIFQYYREEENGRGNFPPRFSGLQFPNYSSELNVNALELDDSALYLCASSPAVRRTDTQYFGPGTRLTVL.

This chain uses TRBV27 with TRBJ1-2, with 12 bases lining up with TRBD1. The CDR3 is 15 residues long. V trimming: 5 bases; J trimming: 3 bases; junction bases outside the gene matches: 4. Germline lookup yields CDR1 MNHEY and CDR2 SMNVEV (reference sequence). CDR3 nucleotides: TGTGCCAGCAGTGTAGGGACAGGGGGCGACTATGGCTACACCTTC. Protein product: CASSVGTGGDYGYTF.

This chain connects TRBV9 to TRBJ2-2; 8 positions match TRBD2. The V gene end was trimmed by 2 bases and the J gene end by 7 bases; junction bases not matched to a gene: 4. CDR1 and CDR2 from the germline V gene are SGDLS and YYNGEE. There are 14 residues in the CDR3. The CDR3 nucleotides are TGTGCCAGCAGCGTGTGGACTAGCAGCGGGGAGCTGTTTTTT. This codes for CASSVWTSSGELFF.

Here the CDR3 DNA reads TGTGCCAGCAGTTTAAACAGGGGGCGTAAGGAGCAGTACTTC. Translated, it gives CASSLNRGRKEQYF. The rearrangement joins TRBV28 to TRBJ2-7; 9 bases align to TRBD1. Germline values: CDR1 MDHEN, CDR2 SYDVKM. Losses at the gene ends were 2 bases for V and 7 bases for J; bases not matched to a gene: 6. The CDR3 loop spans 14 amino acids.

The J gene is TRBJ1-1, the V gene TRBV7-9, with TRBD1 matching 9 bases. The trim removed 4 bases at V and 0 bases at J, leaving 9 bases unmatched. The CDR3 is made up of 17 amino acids. From germline, CDR1 is SEHNR and CDR2 FQNEAQ (reference sequence). Here the CDR3 DNA reads TGTGCCAGCAGCTCAGAACTACAGGGGGCGGTGAACACTGAAGCTTTCTTT. Its protein is CASSSELQGAVNTEAFF.

The chain employs TRBV13 and TRBJ2-1, with unresolved D. The ends were cut back, 5 bases at V and 2 bases at J, with 13 bases in the middle. In germline, CDR1 is PRHDT, CDR2 FYEKMQ (reference sequence). The CDR3 totals 15 residues. Written as DNA, the CDR3 is TGTGCCAGCAGCCCCTCCGGGTCCCCCTACAATGAGCAGTTCTTC. Translated, it gives CASSPSGSPYNEQFF.

The chain carries TRBV15 and TRBJ2-2; possible D gene TRBD1, 5 bases. This CDR3 spans 19 amino acids. V dropped 0 bases and J dropped 2 bases, with 19 bases sitting between them. CDR1 is LNHNV, CDR2 YYDKDF, per germline (reference sequence). CDR3 DNA: TGTGCCACCAGCAGAGAGGTGGCAGGGCCCATGATTAACACCGGGGAGCTGTTTTTT. Translated, it gives CATSREVAGPMINTGELFF.

The rearrangement joins TRBV5-1 to TRBJ1-1; unclear D gene. The CDR3 runs to 16 residues. V gave up 2 bases and J gave up 0 bases, with 14 bases separating them. The germline gives CDR1 SGHRS, CDR2 YFSETQ. The CDR3 DNA is TGCGCCAGCAGCTTATGGTTTCGCGGCATGAACACTGAAGCTTTCTTT. Protein product: CASSLWFRGMNTEAFF.

This rearrangement joins TRBV27 to TRBJ1-1; maybe TRBD1 (5 bases). V lost 2 bases and J 4 bases, leaving 17 bases between the germline ends. CDR1 MNHEY and CDR2 SMNVEV come from the germline V gene (reference sequence). The length of the CDR3 is 16 residues. This CDR3 reads CASSLGQAVGLTEAFF. As DNA, the CDR3 is TGTGCCAGCAGTTTAGGGCAGGCGGTGGGACTCACTGAAGCTTTCTTT.

The chain combines TRBV28 with TRBJ2-7, with 9 positions matching TRBD1. The CDR3 is 14 amino acids. Germline CDR1 and CDR2: MDHEN and SYDVKM. V gave up 7 bases and J gave up 3 bases; unmatched junction bases: 7. CDR3 nucleotide sequence: TGTGCCAGCATTTCGGGACAGGGATACTACGAGCAGTACTTC. Its translation: CASISGQGYYEQYF.

The chain combines TRBV5-1 with TRBJ1-1; D is ambiguous. V was shortened by 7 bases and J by 1 base, with 17 bases between the two germline ends. In germline, CDR1 is SGHRS, CDR2 YFSETQ. This CDR3 contains 15 residues. In DNA, the CDR3 is TGCGCCAGCGCCGCATCCGGGGTCGAGAACACTGAAGCTTTCTTT. It yields the protein CASAASGVENTEAFF. Drawing the rest from reference TRBV5-1 and TRBJ1-1, the complete variable domain is KAGVTQTPRYLIKTRGQQVTLSCSPISGHRSVSWYQQTPGQGLQFLFEYFSETQRNKGNFPGRFSGRQFSNSRSEMNVSTLELGDSALYLCASAASGVENTEAFFGQGTRLTVV.

This rearrangement joins TRBV6-5 to TRBJ1-2; perhaps TRBD1 as D (6 bases). The germline V gene has CDR1 MNHEY and CDR2 SVGAGI. The V end lost 5 bases, the J end lost 4 bases, and 17 bases lay between the germline ends. This CDR3 contains 15 residues. CDR3 loop: CASSRTSRGGYGYTF. CDR3 sequence (DNA): TGTGCCAGCAGTCGAACCAGCAGGGGTGGCTATGGCTACACCTTC.

V is TRBV27 and J is TRBJ1-2; 8 bases map to TRBD1. The junction had 4 bases not matched to a gene; V was cut back by 6 bases and J by 4 bases. In germline, CDR1 is MNHEY, CDR2 SMNVEV (reference sequence). This CDR3 comprises 13 residues. DNA for the CDR3: TGTGCCAGCAGAAGACAGGGGCTCTATGGCTACACCTTC. Its protein product is CASRRQGLYGYTF.

This chain joins TRBV5-4 and TRBJ2-2; D is possibly TRBD2 (5 bases). The V and J ends lost 0 bases and 4 bases respectively, with 10 bases between them. This CDR3 comprises 15 residues. Germline V gene lookup returns CDR1 SGHNT and CDR2 YYREEE (reference sequence). The CDR3 spells CASSLGSRGTGELFF. The CDR3 region has the DNA TGTGCCAGCAGCTTGGGGTCCCGGGGCACCGGGGAGCTGTTTTTT.

The V gene is TRBV15, the J gene TRBJ2-6, with D hard to call. The CDR3 runs 15 residues. Trimming stripped 0 bases from V and 0 bases from J, with 3 bases between. Germline loops: CDR1 LNHNV, CDR2 YYDKDF (reference sequence). CDR3 loop: CATSRDNSGANVLTF. Here the CDR3 DNA reads TGTGCCACCAGCAGAGACAACTCTGGGGCCAACGTCCTGACTTTC. The variable domain in full, with the rest retrieved from reference TRBV15 and TRBJ2-6, is DAMVIQNPRYQVTQFGKPVTLSCSQTLNHNVMYWYQQKSSQAPKLLFHYYDKDFNNEADTPDNFQSRRPNTSFCFLDIRSPGLGDTAMYLCATSRDNSGANVLTFGAGSRLTVL.

V and J are TRBV30 and TRBJ1-1, with D hard to call. V shed 2 bases and J shed 4 bases, with 8 bases lying between them. The CDR3 covers 12 residues. CDR1 is GTSNPN and CDR2 is SVGIG in the germline V gene (reference sequence). The chain's CDR3 is CAWSPGVTEAFF. In DNA, the CDR3 is TGTGCCTGGAGTCCCGGGGTCACTGAAGCTTTCTTT.

V gene TRBV19 combines with J gene TRBJ1-5; tentative D call: TRBD1 (6 bases). The CDR3 runs to 13 residues. With 5 bases removed from V and 6 bases from J, the gap between germline ends came to 11 bases. The germline V gene has CDR1 LNHDA and CDR2 SQIVND (reference sequence). CDR3 nucleotides: TGTGCCAGTAGTTTCCGGGACATTCAGCCCCAGCATTTT. Protein sequence: CASSFRDIQPQHF.

This chain uses TRBV4-1 with TRBJ2-1; 7 bases are a match to TRBD2. The germline CDR1 and CDR2 sequences are MGHRA and YSYEKL. J gave up 15 bases and V 0 bases, and 11 bases lay outside the gene matches. The CDR3 is 14 residues long. CDR3 amino acids: CASSQDLLAAPRFF. The CDR3 DNA follows: TGCGCCAGCAGCCAAGATCTGCTAGCGGCCCCGCGGTTCTTC.

CDR3 sequence (DNA): TGTGCCAGCAGCTCGAGTAGCTCCTACAATGAGCAGTTCTTC. Protein: CASSSSSSYNEQFF. The chain uses TRBV9 and TRBJ2-1; D remains unclear. CDR1 is SGDLS, CDR2 YYNGEE, per germline. The CDR3 covers 14 residues. The germline V and J ends were trimmed by 4 bases and 0 bases, with 8 bases remaining between them.

The J gene is TRBJ2-5, the V gene TRBV5-4; 8 bases fit TRBD1. Per the germline V gene, CDR1 is SGHNT and CDR2 is YYREEE (reference sequence). J was trimmed by 3 bases and V by 3 bases; bases with no gene match: 10. The length of the CDR3 is 16 residues. The CDR3 protein is CASSSDRVEDKETQYF. The CDR3 bases are TGTGCCAGCAGCTCGGACAGGGTCGAGGATAAAGAGACCCAGTACTTC.

V usage is TRBV29-1 and J usage is TRBJ2-2; 8 bases match TRBD1. This CDR3 has 14 amino acids. CDR1 is SQVTM and CDR2 is ANQGSEA in the germline V gene. J was trimmed by 4 bases and V by 6 bases; bases with no gene match: 7. In nucleotides, the CDR3 is TGCAGCGTCACGACAGGGGTGGGCACCGGGGAGCTGTTTTTT. Translated, it gives CSVTTGVGTGELFF.

CDR3 sequence: CASSRQGYAYEQYF. CDR3 coding DNA: TGTGCCAGCAGCCGACAGGGATATGCCTACGAGCAGTACTTC. The gene calls are TRBV6-5 and TRBJ2-7; 7 nucleotides match TRBD1. Trimming at V came to 6 bases and at J to 2 bases, leaving 7 bases not matched to a gene. CDR1 is MNHEY and CDR2 is SVGAGI in the germline V gene. The CDR3 has 14 amino acids.